The 10 T cell receptor beta chains given below trace back to one sample, sequenced in a study of CD8+ T cells in alopecia areata. As the sequencing template, cDNA was produced by extracting RNA and reverse transcribing it. Method: immunoSEQ multiplex PCR; TCRdb's copy keeps in-frame clones and lacks some. The sample includes 30,000 to 45,000 clones, approximately 54% seen only once; the top ten take roughly 1.8%. In a group of four to six patients, CD4+ cells were sorted into CD25+CD127- cells. The sample comprised CD4+ Tregs sorted from blood. These TCRs come from a human donor with alopecia areata.

The chain has TRBV7-8 and TRBJ2-7; 8 bases map to TRBD2. The CDR3 is 15 amino acids. Germline lookup yields CDR1 SGHVS and CDR2 FQNEAQ. With 5 bases clipped from V and 2 bases from J, the junction kept 8 bases outside the gene matches. CDR3 nucleotide sequence: TGTGCCAGCAGCCTCACTAGCGGAACAACCTACGAGCAGTACTTC. As protein: CASSLTSGTTYEQYF.

This rearrangement joins TRBV7-2 to TRBJ2-7, with D hard to call. V was pared by 1 base and J by 2 bases, with 9 bases between. In germline, CDR1 is SGHTA, CDR2 FQGNSA. CDR3 size: 14 residues. The CDR3 region has the DNA TGTGCCAGCAGCTTAGTAGTGGGTACCTACGAGCAGTACTTC. This translates into CASSLVVGTYEQYF.

This clone is medium-sized (0.01 to 0.1%). This chain uses TRBV5-4 with TRBJ1-2; D possibly corresponds to TRBD1 (5 bases). The CDR3 runs 14 residues. Trimming removed 5 bases from V and 4 bases from J, with 15 bases in between. The germline V gene encodes CDR1 SGHNT and CDR2 YYREEE (reference sequence). The CDR3 bases are TGTGCCAGCAGTTCCACATCGGGGACCTATGGCTACACCTTC. Encoded protein: CASSSTSGTYGYTF. Together with reference TRBV5-4 and TRBJ1-2, the CDR3 gives the full variable domain: ETGVTQSPTHLIKTRGQQVTLRCSSQSGHNTVSWYQQALGQGPQFIFQYYREEENGRGNFPPRFSGLQFPNYSSELNVNALELDDSALYLCASSSTSGTYGYTFGSGTRLTVV.

The rearrangement joins TRBV18 to TRBJ2-1; 7 bases are shared with TRBD2. Germline V gene lookup returns CDR1 KGHSH and CDR2 LQKENI. Trimming at V came to 3 bases and at J to 8 bases, leaving 16 bases not matched to a gene. This CDR3 is built from 17 residues. CDR3 DNA: TGTGCCAGCTCACCTAATGTTCCAGCGGGAAAGGTGGATGAGCAGTTCTTC. Translated: CASSPNVPAGKVDEQFF.

This clone was counted between two and nine times. The genes are TRBV19 and TRBJ2-2; no reliable D call. Germline CDR1 LNHDA, CDR2 SQIVND (reference sequence). The CDR3 runs 15 residues. V shed 5 bases and J shed 5 bases, with 15 bases lying between them. The CDR3 loop reads CASSGVPLWTGELFF. In DNA, the CDR3 is TGTGCCAGTAGTGGGGTCCCATTATGGACCGGGGAGCTGTTTTTT.

This clone was recorded a few times. This chain connects TRBV6-5 to TRBJ2-4; 9 bases map to TRBD1. Unmatched junction bases numbered 3, after V lost 6 bases and J lost 6 bases. Germline V CDR1 and CDR2: MNHEY, SVGAGI. The CDR3 contains 13 residues. CDR3 loop: CASRSGQGNIQYF. CDR3 sequence (DNA): TGTGCCAGCAGGTCGGGACAGGGAAACATTCAGTACTTC.

This clone came up a few times. The chain has TRBV30 and TRBJ1-2; D is possibly TRBD1 (5 bases). The germline V gene has CDR1 GTSNPN and CDR2 SVGIG (reference sequence). The CDR3 covers 12 residues. Trimming shortened V by 0 bases and J by 10 bases, and 12 bases separated the two germline ends. The CDR3 DNA follows: TGTGCCTGGAGTGTAAGGAGACAGCTCTACACCTTC. Translating it yields CAWSVRRQLYTF.

The rearrangement links TRBV6-5 to TRBJ2-7; D could derive from TRBD1 or TRBD2 (6 bases each). V was trimmed by 7 bases and J by 5 bases, leaving 21 bases between them. Looked up from germline, CDR1 is MNHEY and CDR2 is SVGAGI. This CDR3 comprises 15 residues. The DNA of the CDR3 is TGTGCCAGCACATCTGGGGGGCAGGGAAACAACGAGCAGTACTTC. It specifies CASTSGGQGNNEQYF.

The chain carries TRBV7-6 and TRBJ2-7; tentative D call: TRBD2 (6 bases). CDR3 length equals 14 residues. Germline V CDR1 and CDR2: SGHVS, FNYEAQ. Trimming stripped 1 base from V and 2 bases from J, with 9 bases between. CDR3 coding DNA: TGTGCCAGCAGCTTAGTCGGCGGGGCCTACGAGCAGTACTTC. Translated: CASSLVGGAYEQYF.

The table lists this clone with a count of one. This chain joins TRBV7-9 and TRBJ1-1; maybe TRBD1 (5 bases). With 5 bases removed from V and 5 bases from J, the gap between germline ends came to 15 bases. From germline, CDR1 is SEHNR and CDR2 FQNEAQ (reference sequence). This CDR3 spans 14 amino acids. This CDR3 reads CASSPQRGITEAFF. In DNA, the CDR3 is TGTGCCAGCAGCCCCCAACGGGGGATTACTGAAGCTTTCTTT.